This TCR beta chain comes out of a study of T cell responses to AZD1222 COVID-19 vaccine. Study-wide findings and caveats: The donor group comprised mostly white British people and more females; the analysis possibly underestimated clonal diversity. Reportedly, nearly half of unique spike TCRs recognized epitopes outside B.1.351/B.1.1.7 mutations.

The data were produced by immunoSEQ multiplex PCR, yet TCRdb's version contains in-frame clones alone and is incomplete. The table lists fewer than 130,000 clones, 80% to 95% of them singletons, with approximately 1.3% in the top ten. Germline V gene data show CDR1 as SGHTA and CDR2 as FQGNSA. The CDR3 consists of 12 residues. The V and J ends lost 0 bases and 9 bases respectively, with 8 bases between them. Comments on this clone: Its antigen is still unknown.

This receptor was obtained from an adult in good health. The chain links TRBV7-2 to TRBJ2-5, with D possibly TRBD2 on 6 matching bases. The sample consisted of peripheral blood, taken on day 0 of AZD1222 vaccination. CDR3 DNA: TGTGCCAGCAGCTTAGCGTGGGGGGCCCAGTACTTC. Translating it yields CASSLAWGAQYF.